This TCR beta chain was captured by sequencing in a study of cytomegalovirus exposure and HLA in healthy donors. General study findings and limits: A later analysis reportedly found fewer N-insertions in an Asian-associated ancestry cluster than the roughly 670-donor mean.

After removal of 8 bases from V and 4 bases from J, the junction contained 6 bases not matched to a gene. The CDR3 totals 13 residues. Germline loops: CDR1 PRHDT, CDR2 FYEKMQ (reference sequence). PCR was performed using 60 Vbeta and 13 Jbeta primers. Libraries were prepared by immunoSEQ multiplex PCR; TCRdb keeps only in-frame clonotypes and omits some of them. The table lists around 270,000 clones, 75% to 85% of them singletons. Concerning this clone itself: The antigen remains undetermined.

This TCR was recovered from a girl aged 2-10 years in good health and CMV-seronegative. The chain joins TRBV13 to TRBJ1-2; 8 bases align to TRBD1. Material: PBMCs. The DNA of the CDR3 is TGTGCCAGCTGGCAGACAGGGGTCTATGGCTACACCTTC. Its translation: CASWQTGVYGYTF.